The next 13 T cell receptor beta chains were all read from a single sample in a study of blood T cell repertoires in COVID-19. TCRdb's table, derived via immunoSEQ multiplex PCR, lists solely in-frame clones and lacks some. Counted here are approximately 220,000 clones, 70% to 85% occurring once; the ten biggest clones make up approximately 1.4%. Sequenced material: PBMCs or T cells enriched from blood (not recorded which). These TCRs come from a woman aged 35 to 49 with acute COVID-19.

The chain combines TRBV5-5 with TRBJ1-3; D is unclear. The germline gives CDR1 SGHKS, CDR2 YYEKEE (reference sequence). V was shortened by 4 bases and J by 6 bases, with 11 bases between the two germline ends. The CDR3 has 13 amino acids. Here the CDR3 DNA reads TGTGCCAGCAGCCCAACCTTAGAAAACACCATATATTTT. The encoded protein is CASSPTLENTIYF.

The V and J genes are TRBV4-3 and TRBJ1-2; no definite D call. The CDR3 spans 14 residues. Germline V lookup: CDR1 LGHNA, CDR2 YSLEER. V gave up 0 bases and J gave up 4 bases, with 9 bases separating them. CDR3: CASSQEHRSYGYTF. The DNA of the CDR3 is TGCGCCAGCAGCCAAGAGCACCGGTCCTATGGCTACACCTTC.

The V gene is TRBV4-3, the J gene TRBJ2-7; 8 bases are shared with TRBD1. The CDR3 length is 15 residues. CDR1 is LGHNA, CDR2 YSLEER, per germline. V gave up 1 base and J gave up 0 bases; unmatched junction bases: 2. CDR3 in amino acids: CASSQGTGSSYEQYF. CDR3 nucleotide sequence: TGCGCCAGCAGCCAAGGGACAGGGAGCTCCTACGAGCAGTACTTC.

The chain joins TRBV29-1 to TRBJ1-5; no clear D. The CDR3 contains 13 residues. Germline loops: CDR1 SQVTM, CDR2 ANQGSEA. Trimming pared 6 bases from V and 0 bases from J, leaving 9 bases between. As DNA, the CDR3 is TGCAGCGTAGGAAACTATAGCAATCAGCCCCAGCATTTT. Translation: CSVGNYSNQPQHF.

The V gene is TRBV13, the J gene TRBJ2-3; TRBD1 is a possible D gene (5 bases). Germline V gene lookup returns CDR1 PRHDT and CDR2 FYEKMQ (reference sequence). Trimming shortened V by 3 bases and J by 2 bases, and 15 bases separated the two germline ends. The CDR3 runs 16 residues. CDR3: CASSFGAPWLTDTQYF. DNA of the CDR3: TGTGCCAGCAGCTTTGGGGCCCCGTGGCTCACAGATACGCAGTATTTT.

J is TRBJ2-7 and V is TRBV21-1; TRBD2, as called in the table, went unchecked against the DNA. TRBV21-1 is a pseudogene segment. The CDR3 totals 16 residues. The CDR3 reads CASSKLAQRGNYEQYF. For the CDR3, the DNA is TGTGCCAGCAGCAAACTTGCCCAGCGGGGGAACTACGAGCAGTACTTC.

V is TRBV25-1 and J is TRBJ2-7, with D possibly TRBD1 on 6 matching bases. Germline values: CDR1 MGHDK, CDR2 SYGVNS. Between the trimmed V and J ends, which lost 5 bases and 3 bases, there was a span of 14 bases. The CDR3 consists of 14 residues. The CDR3 bases are TGTGCCAGCAGTAAGGGGATACAGGGCTACGAGCAGTACTTC. It translates to CASSKGIQGYEQYF.

The chain recombines TRBV24-1 with TRBJ2-7, with D unresolved. V was trimmed by 4 bases and J by 2 bases, leaving 11 bases between them. The CDR3 runs to 14 residues. CDR1 and CDR2 (germline): KGHDR, SFDVKD. The CDR3 bases are TGTGCCACCAGTGACGCGACACGTACCTACGAGCAGTACTTC. Its translation: CATSDATRTYEQYF.

This clone has only a few counts. CDR3: CASSQAPGTHNEQFF. As DNA, the CDR3 is TGTGCCAGCAGCCAAGCCCCCGGGACTCACAATGAGCAGTTCTTC. The gene calls are TRBV3-1 (or the pseudogene TRBV3-2) and TRBJ2-1; TRBD2 might be the D (6 bases). The CDR3 covers 15 residues. V was trimmed by 1 base and J by 5 bases, leaving 12 bases between them. Germline CDR1 LGHDT, CDR2 YNNKEL (reference sequence).

This clone occurred a few times. This sequence joins TRBV6-5 and TRBJ2-7; 9 nucleotides align to TRBD1. The V and J ends lost 6 bases and 1 base, in that order; junction bases with no gene match: 7. Germline V gene sequence: CDR1 MNHEY, CDR2 SVGAGI. The CDR3 is 15 residues long. The CDR3, as DNA: TGTGCCAGCAGAACACAGGGGGCAGGGTCCTACGAGCAGTACTTC. This gives the protein CASRTQGAGSYEQYF.

The chain combines TRBV27 with TRBJ2-1; 9 nucleotides match TRBD1. Germline V gene lookup returns CDR1 MNHEY and CDR2 SMNVEV (reference sequence). The CDR3 is 16 residues long. The V and J ends lost 6 bases and 2 bases, in that order; junction bases with no gene match: 8. The CDR3 coding sequence is TGTGCCAGCAGCCGCCGGGACAGGGAACCCTACAATGAGCAGTTCTTC. Encoded protein: CASSRRDREPYNEQFF.

The J gene is TRBJ2-1, the V gene TRBV5-5; 10 bases match TRBD2. Germline lookup yields CDR1 SGHKS and CDR2 YYEKEE (reference sequence). V was pared by 9 bases and J by 4 bases, with 10 bases of the junction left unmatched. The CDR3 loop spans 15 amino acids. DNA of the CDR3: TGTGCCACCGCCCTCCCTAGCGGGAGTTACAATGAGCAGTTCTTC. This translates into CATALPSGSYNEQFF.

The rearrangement links TRBV19 to TRBJ1-5; D is ambiguous. Germline loops: CDR1 LNHDA, CDR2 SQIVND (reference sequence). The CDR3 has 15 residues. With 5 bases removed from V and 0 bases from J, the gap between germline ends came to 11 bases. CDR3 DNA sequence: TGTGCCAGTAGTTGGAACAGTTATAGCAATCAGCCCCAGCATTTT. This sequence encodes CASSWNSYSNQPQHF.